One and the same sample provided the 3 T cell receptor beta chains below, sequenced in a study of T cell repertoires in cytomegalovirus infection. Their antigens are not known. TCRdb recomputed calls from the reads with MiXCR, one row per CDR3 protein. The sample has some 920,000 distinct CDR3 sequences, around 30% seen once; the top ten hold around 15%. Sequenced here: cultured CD8+ T cells from PBMCs, sampled from culture after CMV antigen stimulation. Source of these receptors: a human donor in good health (CMV status not recorded). Some clones in this sample may be carry-over from other donors' samples.

The chain employs TRBV11-2 and TRBJ1-4, with 7 bases lining up with TRBD1. CDR3 length equals 11 residues. J lost 12 bases, V lost 7 bases, and 5 bases had no gene match. Germline V gene sequence: CDR1 SGHAT, CDR2 FQNNGV. In DNA form, the CDR3 reads TGTGCCAGCACCCAGGGGGTTCAACTGTTTTTT. This codes for CASTQGVQLFF.

This clonotype was counted ten times or more. V usage is TRBV27 and J usage is TRBJ2-3; D remains unclear. The CDR3 is made up of 14 amino acids. Germline CDR1 is MNHEY and CDR2 is SMNVEV (reference sequence). Trimming cost V 6 bases and J 2 bases, with 12 bases left between them. CDR3 in amino acids: CASSLVGLTDTQYF. Here the CDR3 DNA reads TGTGCCAGCAGCTTAGTCGGCCTCACAGATACGCAGTATTTT.

The chain employs TRBV6-6 and TRBJ2-7, with D perhaps matching TRBD2 (6 bases). Germline V gene lookup returns CDR1 MNHNY and CDR2 SVGAGI (reference sequence). There are 13 residues in the CDR3. Trimming stripped 6 bases from V and 5 bases from J, with 14 bases between. CDR3 bases: TGTGCCAGCAGCTTCCCGGGACTCAACGAGCAGTACGTC. Its protein is CASSFPGLNEQYV.